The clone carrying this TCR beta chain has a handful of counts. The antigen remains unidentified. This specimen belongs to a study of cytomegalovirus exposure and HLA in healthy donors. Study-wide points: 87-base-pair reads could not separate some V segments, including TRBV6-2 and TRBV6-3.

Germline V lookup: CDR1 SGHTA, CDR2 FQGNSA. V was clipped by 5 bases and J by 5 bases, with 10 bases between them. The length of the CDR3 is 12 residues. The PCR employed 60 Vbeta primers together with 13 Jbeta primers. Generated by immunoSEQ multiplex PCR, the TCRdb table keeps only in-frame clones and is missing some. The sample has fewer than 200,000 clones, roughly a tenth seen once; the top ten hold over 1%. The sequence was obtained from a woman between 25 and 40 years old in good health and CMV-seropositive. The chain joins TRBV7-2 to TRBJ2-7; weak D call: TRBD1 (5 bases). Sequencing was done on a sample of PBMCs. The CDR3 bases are TGTGCCAGCAGCCCTCAGGGTCACGAGCAGTACTTC. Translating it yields CASSPQGHEQYF.